This is a list of T cell receptor beta chains from one sample in a study of Graves' ophthalmopathy and Graves' hyperthyroidism. TCRdb ran MiXCR on the multiplex PCR reads and lists one entry per CDR3 protein. The sample lists 400,000 to 450,000 distinct CDR3 sequences; around 21% were seen once. Sequenced material: peripheral blood. Receptors were obtained from a woman aged 18-30 years with stable Graves' hyperthyroidism. Each CDR3 is given without its conserved first and last residue. Clone size, where shown, is once, few, many, or a class for clones that have expanded.

SARERGSTEAF many TRBJ1-1 TRBV20-1
AGKDYTGELF - TRBJ2-2 TRBV19
SAGTMNTEAF few TRBJ1-1 TRBV29-1
ASSPSSGLEAF - TRBJ1-1 TRBV27
SAGTENIKY few TRBJ2-4 TRBV20-1
ASSLVPPGQGPETQY few TRBJ2-5 TRBV5-1
ASSPSGSTNYGYT few TRBJ1-2 TRBV4-3
ASSLLIGGYEQY many TRBJ2-7 TRBV7-2
ASSPGTSGKETQY few TRBJ2-5 TRBV6-5
ASSPGLAGRVHEQY few TRBJ2-7 TRBV18
ASSHGITIQPQH - TRBJ1-5 TRBV6-1
ASSPPSYRGQETQY - TRBJ2-5 TRBV18
ANDTLGLGDAF - TRBJ1-1 TRBV7-9
ASSSRVVGTPQETQY few TRBJ2-5 TRBV6-5
ASRLQGARDEQY once TRBJ2-7 TRBV28
SARKRRNTEAF many TRBJ1-1 TRBV20-1
SATRQGGMNTGELF many TRBJ2-2 TRBV20-1
TSSHISHPYEQY - TRBJ2-7 TRBV27
ASSFFRGGVETQY few TRBJ2-5 TRBV7-2
ASSYTLGSLTQPQH many TRBJ1-5 TRBV6-5
ASSPGTDTYEQY many TRBJ2-7 TRBV18
ASSFRESGYEQY many TRBJ2-7 TRBV13
ATSRDGGQGASTEAF many TRBJ1-1 TRBV15
ASSLGTTGANGYT - TRBJ1-2 TRBV7-2
ASSFGYRPAETQY many TRBJ2-5 TRBV11-2
ASSLWQISYEQY many TRBJ2-7 TRBV12-3/TRBV12-4
ASSRDRDFTYEQY many TRBJ2-7 TRBV19
SATTGKNTEAF many TRBJ1-1 TRBV20-1
ASSQEGQDGQPQH - TRBJ1-5 TRBV4-2
ASSPHRVPYEQY few TRBJ2-7 TRBV7-2
ASSLLSIQGAQRNTEAF many TRBJ1-1 TRBV11-2
ASSLPPRGIYNSPLH - TRBJ1-6 TRBV7-9
AGSRETNSPLH many TRBJ1-6 TRBV30
ASRIPGGVPYEQY - TRBJ2-7 TRBV28
AWSLQKNTEAF few TRBJ1-1 TRBV30